This T cell receptor beta chain was found in a study of T cell responses to AZD1222 COVID-19 vaccine. Investigators merged groups given second doses at roughly 4 or roughly 12 weeks. CDR1 SGHTA and CDR2 FQGNSA come from the germline V gene. This CDR3 comprises 15 residues. With 6 bases clipped from V and 0 bases from J, the junction kept 5 bases outside the gene matches. Measured with immunoSEQ multiplex PCR; TCRdb has only the in-frame clones, and not every one. The sample has 100,000 to 130,000 clones; around 90% are singletons. Source: peripheral blood, taken 28 days after the second AZD1222 dose. The clonotype comes from an adult who received the AZD1222 COVID-19 vaccine. This chain links TRBV7-2 with TRBJ1-2; TRBD1 matches 9 bases. The CDR3 bases are TGTGCCAGCAGTGCCAGACAGGGGGCTAACTATGGCTACACCTTC. As protein: CASSARQGANYGYTF.